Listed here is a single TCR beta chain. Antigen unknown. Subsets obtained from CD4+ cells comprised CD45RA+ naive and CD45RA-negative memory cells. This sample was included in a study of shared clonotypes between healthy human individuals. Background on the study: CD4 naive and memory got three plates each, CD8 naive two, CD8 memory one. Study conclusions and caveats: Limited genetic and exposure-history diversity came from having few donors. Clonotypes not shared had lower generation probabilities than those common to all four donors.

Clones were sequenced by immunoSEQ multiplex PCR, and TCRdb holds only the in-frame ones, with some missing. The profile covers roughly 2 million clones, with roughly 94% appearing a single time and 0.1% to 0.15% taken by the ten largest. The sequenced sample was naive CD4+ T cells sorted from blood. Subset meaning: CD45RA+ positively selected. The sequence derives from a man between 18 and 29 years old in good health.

Here the CDR3 reads CASSSGEGPYNEQFF. DNA for the CDR3: TGTGCCAGCAGCTCTGGGGAGGGACCCTACAATGAGCAGTTCTTC. The rearrangement uses TRBV11-2 and TRBJ2-1; 7 bases match TRBD2. The germline V gene has CDR1 SGHAT and CDR2 FQNNGV. The CDR3 is 15 residues long. Trimming took 4 bases from V and 2 from J; bases not matched to a gene: 5.